What follows are 13 T cell receptor beta chains derived from one specimen sequenced in a study of cytomegalovirus exposure and HLA in healthy donors (dated by TCRdb to 2016 to 2017). Libraries were made using the immunoSEQ multiplex PCR assay. For the multiplex PCR, a mixture combining 60 forward primers for TCR Vbeta segments and 13 reverse primers for TCR Jbeta segments was used. Drawn from immuneACCESS, this table holds only the in-frame rearrangements with V and J called that TCRdb kept. Clones are partly lost; checked studies trace under half to an unresolved V gene and leave the rest unexplained. A total of over 85,000 clones appear in this sample, 60% to 80% of them only once. 3.5% to 4% of the sample comes from the top ten. The sequenced sample was PBMCs. These receptors came from a woman in her thirties or forties in good health and CMV-seronegative.

The rearrangement uses TRBV29-1 and TRBJ1-3; possible D gene TRBD1, 5 bases. The CDR3 spans 16 residues. Germline-derived CDR1 and CDR2 are SQVTM and ANQGSEA. V shed 2 bases and J shed 4 bases, with 18 bases lying between them. The CDR3 nucleotides read TGCAGCGTTGAATTAAAGACCCAGGGTTCAGGAAACACCATATATTTT. Translation: CSVELKTQGSGNTIYF.

The genes are TRBV11-3 and TRBJ2-2, with TRBD1 identical over 11 bases. CDR1 SGHNT and CDR2 YENEEA come from the germline V gene. CDR3 length: 16 residues. V trimming: 5 bases; J trimming: 10 bases; junction bases outside the gene matches: 12. DNA for the CDR3: TGTGCCAGCAGCGCTGGACAGGGGGCGGCTAGGGAGGAGCTGTTTTTT. This gives the protein CASSAGQGAAREELFF.

V is TRBV12-5 and J is TRBJ2-7; D gene ambiguous. The V gene lost 0 bases and the J gene lost 2 bases, with 14 bases spanning the gap. The germline CDR1 and CDR2 sequences are LGHNT and FRNRAP. The CDR3 length is 16 residues. In DNA, the CDR3 is TGTGCTAGTGGTTTGGTGACTTTGGAGAGACCCTACGAGCAGTACTTC. It encodes CASGLVTLERPYEQYF.

This chain joins TRBV30 and TRBJ2-4, with a tentative D call TRBD2 (6 bases). Looked up from germline, CDR1 is GTSNPN and CDR2 is SVGIG (reference sequence). This CDR3 spans 15 amino acids. With 5 bases removed from V and 5 bases from J, the gap between germline ends came to 19 bases. The CDR3 loop is CAWVRPGVGENIQYF. Written as DNA, the CDR3 is TGTGCCTGGGTTCGACCGGGGGTTGGGGAAAACATTCAGTACTTC.

The chain has TRBV10-3 and TRBJ1-6; the D gene is possibly TRBD1 (6 bases). This CDR3 has 15 amino acids. The ends were cut back, 3 bases at V and 12 bases at J, with 18 bases in the middle. The germline CDR1 and CDR2 sequences are ENHRY and SYGVKD. Written as DNA, the CDR3 is TGTGCCATCAGTGACACCGGGACAATCTCGGGACCCCTCCACTTT. Translated, it gives CAISDTGTISGPLHF.

The CDR3 DNA is TGTGCCAGCAGCTCGGGTCCGGCCCCCGAAAAAACCCTCCACTTT. It translates to CASSSGPAPEKTLHF. The V call is TRBV5-6, the J call TRBJ1-6; the D is unclear. In germline, CDR1 is SGHDT, CDR2 YYEEEE. V shed 3 bases and J shed 14 bases, with 21 bases lying between them. This CDR3 has 15 amino acids.

This clone was seen a few times. J is TRBJ1-6 and V is TRBV4-1; D is unclear. This CDR3 has 16 amino acids. From germline, CDR1 is MGHRA and CDR2 YSYEKL. V lost 2 bases, J lost 10 bases, and 18 bases lay in between. The CDR3 region has the DNA TGCGCCAGCAGCCAATCTCCGGCGGAAGAGTGGTCACCCCTCCACTTT. Its translation: CASSQSPAEEWSPLHF.

The chain joins TRBV5-6 to TRBJ1-3; D is ambiguous. CDR1 and CDR2 from the germline V gene are SGHDT and YYEEEE. Trimming cost V 2 bases and J 6 bases, with 12 bases left between them. The CDR3 is 14 amino acids. CDR3 amino acids: CASSFSTAENTIYF. CDR3 bases: TGTGCCAGCAGCTTTTCTACGGCGGAAAACACCATATATTTT.

V and J are TRBV7-2 and TRBJ2-1, with TRBD2 identical over 13 bases. CDR1 is SGHTA, CDR2 FQGNSA, per germline. The CDR3 is 18 residues long. V lost 5 bases, J lost 1 base, and 8 bases stayed unmatched. The CDR3 region has the DNA TGTGCCAGCAGCCCATCAACTAGCGGGGGGGCTTCCTACAATGAGCAGTTCTTC. This translates into CASSPSTSGGASYNEQFF.

A few counts support this clone. This rearrangement joins TRBV30 to TRBJ2-3; maybe TRBD2 (7 bases). CDR1 is GTSNPN, CDR2 SVGIG, per germline (reference sequence). Trimming cost V 4 bases and J 6 bases, with 17 bases left between them. This CDR3 is 14 amino acids long. CDR3 in amino acids: CAWTHGGPGDTQYF. CDR3 nucleotides: TGTGCCTGGACTCACGGGGGGCCGGGTGATACGCAGTATTTT.

The chain couples TRBV4-3 to TRBJ1-5, with 8 bases identical to TRBD1. J was trimmed by 4 bases and V by 3 bases; bases with no gene match: 2. Germline-derived CDR1 and CDR2 are LGHNA and YSLEER. The CDR3 is 14 residues long. The CDR3 DNA reads as TGCGCCAGCAGCCAGGACAGGGCGAATCAGCCCCAGCATTTT. Translation: CASSQDRANQPQHF.

The chain couples TRBV2 to TRBJ1-5; 7 nucleotides agree with TRBD1. Per the germline V gene, CDR1 is SNHLY and CDR2 is FYNNEI. The ends lost 6 bases at V and 6 bases at J; junction bases unmatched: 5. The CDR3 consists of 13 residues. The chain's CDR3 is CASRTGTAQPQHF. As DNA, the CDR3 is TGTGCCAGCAGGACCGGGACAGCTCAGCCCCAGCATTTT. Together with reference TRBV2 and TRBJ1-5, the CDR3 gives the full variable domain: EPEVTQTPSHQVTQMGQEVILRCVPISNHLYFYWYRQILGQKVEFLVSFYNNEISEKSEIFDDQFSVERPDGSNFTLKIRSTKLEDSAMYFCASRTGTAQPQHFGDGTRLSIL.

The chain has TRBV11-2 and TRBJ1-1, with D hard to call. The CDR3 is made up of 12 amino acids. Looked up from germline, CDR1 is SGHAT and CDR2 is FQNNGV. V gave up 3 bases and J gave up 1 base, with 3 bases separating them. The CDR3 DNA is TGTGCCAGCAGCTTCAGGAACACTGAAGCTTTCTTT. Its protein product is CASSFRNTEAFF.